This TCR beta chain was observed in a study of control samples from healthy donors and cancer patients. CDR3 size: 15 residues. Germline lookup yields CDR1 LGHNA and CDR2 YSLEER. Germline trimming cut 5 bases from V and 2 bases from J; bases unmatched to any gene: 4. Measured with immunoSEQ multiplex PCR; TCRdb has only the in-frame clones, and not every one. The table lists 76,000 or so clones, roughly 90% of them singletons. This TCR derives from a woman in her 50s with colorectal cancer. The sequenced sample was PBMCs. V usage is TRBV4-3 and J usage is TRBJ2-3, with 10 positions matching TRBD1. CDR3 in DNA: TGCGCCAGCAGCTCCGGGACAGGGGTCACAGATACGCAGTATTTT. Its translation is CASSSGTGVTDTQYF.